The 5 T cell receptor beta chains below were found in one sample sequenced in a study of cytomegalovirus exposure and HLA in healthy donors. A multiplex PCR was run with 60 Vbeta primers and 13 Jbeta primers. The method was immunoSEQ multiplex PCR; TCRdb's version includes in-frame clones alone and lacks a portion of them. The repertoire holds 130,000 or so clones, with more than 60% as singletons. Source material: PBMCs. Receptors originate from a young woman in good health and CMV-seronegative.

The chain links TRBV6-5 to TRBJ1-2, with 9 positions matching TRBD1. CDR3 length equals 11 residues. V shed 5 bases, J shed 11 bases, and the junction held 3 bases outside the gene matches. The germline CDR1 and CDR2 sequences are MNHEY and SVGAGI. The CDR3 loop reads CASSHDRGYTF. The DNA of the CDR3 is TGTGCCAGCAGTCACGACAGGGGGTACACCTTC.

V and J are TRBV11-2 and TRBJ1-2; D is uncertain. V lost 0 bases and J 4 bases, leaving 9 bases between the germline ends. Germline CDR1 is SGHAT and CDR2 is FQNNGV. The CDR3 consists of 14 residues. The CDR3 nucleotides are TGTGCCAGCAGCTTAGATCGGGGTAGCTATGGCTACACCTTC. It yields the protein CASSLDRGSYGYTF. Full variable domain (missing parts from reference TRBV11-2 and TRBJ1-2): EAGVAQSPRYKIIEKRQSVAFWCNPISGHATLYWYQQILGQGPKLLIQFQNNGVVDDSQLPKDRFSAERLKGVDSTLKIQPAKLEDSAVYLCASSLDRGSYGYTFGSGTRLTVV.

This rearrangement joins TRBV6-1 to TRBJ2-7, with TRBD2 matching 7 bases. The ends lost 2 bases at V and 3 bases at J; junction bases unmatched: 16. The V gene's germline CDR1 is MNHNS and CDR2 SASEGT. CDR3 size: 18 residues. CDR3 amino acids: CASSEREHGAGTNYEQYF. CDR3 bases: TGTGCCAGCAGTGAAAGGGAGCACGGAGCGGGGACCAACTACGAGCAGTACTTC.

J is TRBJ2-6 and V is TRBV2; the match to TRBD2 covers 7 bases. CDR1 is SNHLY, CDR2 FYNNEI, per germline. J lost 2 bases, V lost 4 bases, and 5 bases had no gene match. The CDR3 consists of 16 residues. CDR3 DNA: TGTGCCAGCAGTGGAGAGGGAGGGACTGGGGCCAACGTCCTGACTTTC. Amino acids: CASSGEGGTGANVLTF.

The chain carries TRBV5-6 and TRBJ1-1, with TRBD1 matching 10 bases. V lost 9 bases, J lost 3 bases, and 11 bases stayed unmatched. The CDR3 has 15 amino acids. Germline V gene sequence: CDR1 SGHDT, CDR2 YYEEEE. In DNA form, the CDR3 reads TGTGCCACCCGACAGGGGGCGCTAAGGGACACTGAAGCTTTCTTT. This gives the protein CATRQGALRDTEAFF. The full variable domain, rest sourced from reference TRBV5-6 and TRBJ1-1, is DAGVTQSPTHLIKTRGQQVTLRCSPKSGHDTVSWYQQALGQGPQFIFQYYEEEERQRGNFPDRFSGHQFPNYSSELNVNALLLGDSALYLCATRQGALRDTEAFFGQGTRLTVV.